Following are 30 T cell receptor beta chains from one sample sequenced in a study of tumor and adjacent non-tumor tissue in lung cancer. A modified ARM-PCR protocol with three rounds of nested PCR amplified TCRbeta. TCRdb passed the multiplex PCR reads through MiXCR, listing each CDR3 protein once. Counted here are fewer than 100,000 distinct CDR3 sequences, 76% occurring once; the ten biggest clones make up 21%. RNA was extracted from bulk tissue without any cell sorting. Distant lung tissue was collected more than 3 cm away from the tumor edge. Specimen: distant non-tumor lung tissue. These receptors all come from a woman aged 45-59 years with non-small cell lung cancer.

A remark on this clonotype: Possible read error: a much larger clone is one base away. This chain links TRBV11-2 with TRBJ2-5; a possible D gene is TRBD2 (6 bases). CDR1 is SGHAT and CDR2 is FQNNGV in the germline V gene. The CDR3 is made up of 16 amino acids. The CDR3 loop is CANSLSLSGEVETQYF. The CDR3 coding sequence is TGTGCCAACAGCTTAAGCCTTAGCGGAGAGGTGGAGACCCAGTACTTC.

A word on this clonotype: In this CDR3 the conserved last residue, phenylalanine or tryptophan, is missing, so a read error is likely. The limits of the CDR3 on the DNA are not certain, so only TCRdb's listed CDR3 is given. The rearrangement uses TRBV11-2 and TRBJ2-2. CDR1 is SGHAT and CDR2 is FQNNGV in the germline V gene. The length of the CDR3 is 13 amino acids, counting both ends. CDR3 in amino acids: CASSFESTGELFY.

With respect to this clonotype: Sequence at one end of the junction differs from germline and may be a read error. The chain has TRBV6-2 or TRBV6-3 and TRBJ2-3; 7 bases agree with TRBD2. Germline assignment: CDR1 MNHEY and CDR2 SVGEGT. The CDR3 totals 16 residues. The CDR3 sequence is CTSSWGSSGNTDTQYF. The CDR3 nucleotides are TGTACCAGCAGTTGGGGGTCTAGCGGAAACACAGATACGCAGTATTTT.

Remarks on this clonotype: As the CDR3 is not closed by the conserved phenylalanine or tryptophan, this likely results from a read error. The limits of the CDR3 on the DNA are not certain, so only TCRdb's listed CDR3 is given. The rearrangement joins TRBV5-6 to TRBJ2-4; the table names TRBD1, a call not compared with the DNA. The CDR3 has 16 amino acids, counting both end residues. Per the germline V gene, CDR1 is SGHDT and CDR2 is YYEEEE. The CDR3 protein is CASSRGTVPLRGIRYL.

As to this clonotype: A junction end diverges from the germline sequence, so it may reflect a read error. The genes are TRBV4-1 and TRBJ2-2; maybe TRBD2 (7 bases). The germline V gene encodes CDR1 MGHRA and CDR2 YSYEKL. The CDR3 runs 17 residues. The CDR3 DNA reads TGCGCCAGAAGCCAAGAGGGCTCGACAGGTCCCACCGGGGGGCTCTTTTTT. This gives the protein CARSQEGSTGPTGGLFF.

Comment on this clonotype: One end of the junction fails to match germline, which may point to a read error. The gene calls are TRBV4-1 and TRBJ2-6; D remains ambiguous. The length of the CDR3 is 14 residues. Germline V gene sequence: CDR1 MGHRA, CDR2 YSYEKL. This chain's CDR3 is CASSQGSRANVLTF. CDR3 sequence (DNA): TGCGCCAGCAGTCAAGGTTCTAGGGCCAACGTCCTGACTTTC.

For this clonotype: Since the CDR3 does not end with the conserved phenylalanine or tryptophan, this likely comes from a read error. The CDR3 DNA follows: TGTGCCAGCAGCCACCGGGACAGGTCGGACGAGCAGTACTCC. Its translation: CASSHRDRSDEQYS. The J gene is TRBJ2-7, the V gene TRBV6-5, with TRBD1 matching over 8 bases. The CDR3 totals 14 residues. With V trimmed by 6 bases and J by 5 bases, 9 bases remained unmatched. Germline assignment: CDR1 MNHEY and CDR2 SVGAGI.

Turning to this clonotype: At one of its ends the junction is not consistent with the germline gene, which may arise from a read error. The chain joins TRBV10-1 to TRBJ2-3; D unclear. CDR1 and CDR2 (germline): WNHNN, SYGVQD (reference sequence). This CDR3 is built from 15 residues. CDR3 DNA sequence: TGCGCCAGCAGTGAGAAGATCGGAAGCACAGATACGCGGTATTTT. It is translated as CASSEKIGSTDTRYF.

In this sample, this clonotype turned up a few times. No conserved phenylalanine or tryptophan ends this CDR3, so it is likely a read error. No DNA is shown, since the ends of the CDR3 on it are uncertain; the CDR3 is the one TCRdb lists. The chain is built from TRBV6-5 and TRBJ1-2; the table's D gene call, TRBD1, was not cross checked with the DNA. Per germline, CDR1 MNHEY and CDR2 SVGAGI. From its first to its last residue, the CDR3 has 15 amino acids. The chain's CDR3 is CASSYAGTALHGYSL.

Details on this clonotype: A single base separates this from a much larger clone, so it may be a read error. The rearrangement joins TRBV16 to TRBJ2-1; D is ambiguous. V lost 5 bases and J 3 bases, leaving 14 bases between the germline ends. The CDR3 extends over 15 amino acids. From germline, CDR1 is KGHSY and CDR2 FQNENV. CDR3 protein: CASSGAEESYNEQFF. CDR3 nucleotides: TGTGCCAGCAGCGGAGCAGAGGAAAGCTACAATGAGCAGTTCTTC.

On this clonotype: Mismatch with germline at one junction end may stem from a read error. The rearrangement joins TRBV29-1 to TRBJ1-1; D may be TRBD1 (5 bases). The germline CDR1 and CDR2 sequences are SQVTM and ANQGSEA. The CDR3 contains 13 residues. CDR3 sequence: CSAHIPTGVEAFF. CDR3 coding DNA: TGTAGCGCCCACATCCCCACAGGAGTCGAAGCTTTCTTT.

Details on this clonotype: The CDR3 ends on some other residue instead of the conserved phenylalanine or tryptophan, so this is likely a read error. No DNA is shown, since the ends of the CDR3 on it are uncertain; the CDR3 is the one TCRdb lists. The chain couples TRBV6-1 to TRBJ1-1. Counting both end residues, the CDR3 totals 13 amino acids. Germline V gives CDR1 MNHNS, CDR2 SASEGT. CDR3 in amino acids: CASRGEVPSEAFV.

This chain uses TRBV28 with TRBJ2-7; TRBD2 agrees at 9 bases. Trimming took 6 bases from V and 3 from J; bases not matched to a gene: 12. The CDR3 covers 16 residues. Germline CDR1 is MDHEN and CDR2 is SYDVKM. The CDR3 is CASRLRTSGLIYEQYF. In DNA, the CDR3 is TGTGCCAGCAGATTAAGAACTAGCGGGCTAATCTACGAGCAGTACTTC.

V usage is TRBV12-3 or TRBV12-4 and J usage is TRBJ2-7; 7 nucleotides line up with TRBD2. J was trimmed by 5 bases and V by 5 bases; bases with no gene match: 12. This CDR3 is built from 15 residues. The CDR3 region is CASSLDWEGRHEQYF. DNA of the CDR3: TGTGCCAGCAGTCTAGACTGGGAGGGAAGGCACGAGCAGTACTTC.

The chain employs TRBV29-1 and TRBJ2-1; D perhaps matches TRBD2 (7 bases). Germline CDR1 is SQVTM and CDR2 is ANQGSEA. The CDR3 is made up of 14 amino acids. CDR3 in DNA: TGCGTCGTTGACTGGGGAGGGGGTTACAATGAGCAGTTCTTC. It is translated as CVVDWGGGYNEQFF.

The V and J genes are TRBV5-1 and TRBJ2-7, with D possibly TRBD1 on 7 matching bases. CDR1 and CDR2 (germline): SGHRS, YFSETQ. The CDR3 length is 15 residues. V was pared by 4 bases and J by 2 bases, with 16 bases between. The CDR3 reads CASSLGQEGAYEQYF. The CDR3 coding sequence is TGCGCCAGCAGCCTCGGACAGGAGGGGGCCTACGAGCAGTACTTC.

This clonotype was observed at least ten times. The chain couples TRBV7-9 to TRBJ2-1; no clear D gene. The CDR3 contains 14 residues. Trimming pared 3 bases from V and 7 bases from J, leaving 13 bases between. Looked up from germline, CDR1 is SEHNR and CDR2 is FQNEAQ (reference sequence). This CDR3 is CASSFGSRANEQFF. The CDR3 bases are TGTGCCAGCAGCTTTGGAAGTCGAGCGAATGAGCAGTTCTTC.

About this clonotype itself: A junction boundary mismatches the germline segment, possibly from a read error. The rearrangement links TRBV12-3 or TRBV12-4 to TRBJ1-1; D is possibly TRBD1 (5 bases). The CDR3 spans 13 residues. The CDR3 here is CASGDSQETEGFF. CDR3 nucleotides: TGTGCCAGCGGCGACAGTCAGGAGACTGAAGGTTTCTTT.

Note on this clonotype: The junction departs from the called germline gene at one end, perhaps through a read error. This chain connects TRBV7-2 to TRBJ2-7; TRBD1 is a possible D gene (5 bases). The CDR3 covers 15 residues. The germline V gene encodes CDR1 SGHTA and CDR2 FQGNSA. CDR3 in amino acids: CATSSASGISYEQYF. The CDR3 DNA reads TGTGCCACCAGCTCAGCTTCAGGGATCTCCTACGAGCAGTATTTC.

As regards this clonotype: Because the CDR3's place on the DNA is in doubt, the DNA is left out and the CDR3 is given as listed by TCRdb. J is TRBJ2-7 and V is TRBV29-1; TRBD1, as called in the table, went unchecked against the DNA. The CDR3 comprises 13 residues, both ends counted. Germline CDR1 is SQVTM and CDR2 is ANQGSEA. CDR3 amino acids: CSVAVGQGIERYF.

As for this clonotype: An end of the junction does not agree with germline; a read error may underlie this. The V and J genes are TRBV28 and TRBJ2-2, with 9 bases that match TRBD2. CDR3 length equals 14 residues. CDR1 is MDHEN, CDR2 SYDVKM, per germline. CDR3 sequence reads: CASSRTSAAREPFF. The CDR3 DNA is TGTGCCAGCAGTCGGACTAGCGCTGCCAGGGAGCCGTTTTTT. Full variable domain (missing parts from reference TRBV28 and TRBJ2-2): DVKVTQSSRYLVKRTGEKVFLECVQDMDHENMFWYRQDPGLGLRLIYFSYDVKMKEKGDIPEGYSVSREKKERFSLILESASTNQTSMYLCASSRTSAAREPFFGEGSRLTVL.

This clonotype appeared many times. This rearrangement joins TRBV24-1 to TRBJ2-5, with TRBD1 identical over 9 bases. CDR3 size: 15 residues. V lost 3 bases to trimming and J lost 5 bases; unmatched junction nucleotides: 6. The germline CDR1 and CDR2 sequences are KGHDR and SFDVKD. The DNA of the CDR3 is TGTGCCACCAGTGATACGGACAGGGGCCATGAGACCCAGTACTTC. As protein: CATSDTDRGHETQYF.

This clonotype was detected many times. CDR3 sequence: CASSTGTGVGNTIYF. The CDR3 region has the DNA TGTGCCAGCAGTACCGGGACAGGGGTTGGAAACACCATATATTTT. The chain joins TRBV28 to TRBJ1-3, with 10 bases that match TRBD1. Germline CDR1 and CDR2: MDHEN and SYDVKM. The CDR3 has 15 residues. Trimming removed 5 bases from V and 3 bases from J; junction bases left unmatched: 4.

About this clonotype itself: A much larger clone lies a single base off, so this may be a read error. Because the CDR3 is missing its conserved closing phenylalanine or tryptophan, this is likely a read error. This chain links TRBV5-1 with TRBJ2-3; D is unresolved. Germline CDR1 and CDR2: SGHRS and YFSETQ. With 4 bases removed from V and 1 base from J, the gap between germline ends came to 10 bases. The CDR3 runs 14 residues. The CDR3 loop reads CASSPSAGTDTQYS. The CDR3 bases are TGCGCCAGCAGCCCATCGGCGGGCACAGATACGCAGTATTCT.

The sample holds one count of this clonotype. Because it lacks the conserved phenylalanine or tryptophan at the end, this CDR3 is likely a read error. The V call is TRBV10-3, the J call TRBJ2-5; D gene uncertain. This CDR3 has 14 amino acids. Germline CDR1 and CDR2: ENHRY and SYGVKD. DNA for the CDR3: TGTGCAACGGCAGCGTCAAGGGACCAAGAGACCCAGTACTTA. Protein product: CATAASRDQETQYL.

In its sample, this clonotype was seen many times. The CDR3 sequence: CATRERANDGELFF. The DNA of the CDR3 is TGTGCCACCAGGGAGAGGGCTAATGACGGGGAGCTGTTTTTT. The chain combines TRBV24-1 with TRBJ2-2; a possible D gene is TRBD2 (5 bases). Trimming removed 7 bases at V and 7 bases at J, with 15 bases between. Per the germline V gene, CDR1 is KGHDR and CDR2 is SFDVKD. The CDR3 covers 14 residues.

Concerning this clonotype: This may arise from a read error, as a much more abundant clone is one base away. The rearrangement links TRBV7-9 to TRBJ2-4, with a tentative D call TRBD2 (6 bases). Germline values: CDR1 SEHNR, CDR2 FQNEAQ (reference sequence). The germline V and J ends were trimmed by 6 bases and 2 bases, with 17 bases remaining between them. This CDR3 contains 16 residues. The CDR3 nucleotides read TGTGCCAGCAGGGCCGGGGGAGACACTACCAAAAACATTCAGTACTTC. Its protein is CASRAGGDTTKNIQYF. The whole variable domain, remainder taken from reference TRBV7-9 and TRBJ2-4, is DTGVSQNPRHKITKRGQNVTFRCDPISEHNRLYWYRQTLGQGPEFLTYFQNEAQLEKSRLLSDRFSAERPKGSFSTLEIQRTEQGDSAMYLCASRAGGDTTKNIQYFGAGTRLSVL.

With regard to this clonotype: No conserved phenylalanine or tryptophan is present at the end of the CDR3, so a read error is the likely explanation. The rearrangement uses TRBV12-3 or TRBV12-4 and TRBJ2-7; D remains ambiguous. CDR3 length: 17 amino acids. V lost 1 base and J 1 base, leaving 17 bases between the germline ends. The CDR3 DNA reads TGTGCCAGCAGTTTAGGATGGGGATCCCGTCGTTCCTACGAGCAGTACTCC. Translated: CASSLGWGSRRSYEQYS.

This clonotype was counted a few times. An end of the junction does not agree with germline; a read error may underlie this. V gene TRBV6-6 combines with J gene TRBJ2-7; maybe TRBD1 (5 bases). CDR1 MNHNY and CDR2 SVGAGI come from the germline V gene (reference sequence). The CDR3 covers 14 residues. CDR3 DNA: TGTGCCAGCAGCTCAAGGGGCGGAACCTACGAGCAGTATTTC. It is translated as CASSSRGGTYEQYF.

This clonotype was detected many times. The CDR3 nucleotides read TGTGCCAGCAGCCTTCGTTACGACAGGGAAAATATGAACACTGAAGCTTTCTTT. Translating it yields CASSLRYDRENMNTEAFF. This rearrangement joins TRBV4-2 to TRBJ1-1; TRBD1 matches 7 bases. J gave up 0 bases and V 4 bases, and 14 bases lay outside the gene matches. The CDR3 sequence is 18 residues long. Germline V gene data show CDR1 as LGHNA and CDR2 as YNFKEQ.